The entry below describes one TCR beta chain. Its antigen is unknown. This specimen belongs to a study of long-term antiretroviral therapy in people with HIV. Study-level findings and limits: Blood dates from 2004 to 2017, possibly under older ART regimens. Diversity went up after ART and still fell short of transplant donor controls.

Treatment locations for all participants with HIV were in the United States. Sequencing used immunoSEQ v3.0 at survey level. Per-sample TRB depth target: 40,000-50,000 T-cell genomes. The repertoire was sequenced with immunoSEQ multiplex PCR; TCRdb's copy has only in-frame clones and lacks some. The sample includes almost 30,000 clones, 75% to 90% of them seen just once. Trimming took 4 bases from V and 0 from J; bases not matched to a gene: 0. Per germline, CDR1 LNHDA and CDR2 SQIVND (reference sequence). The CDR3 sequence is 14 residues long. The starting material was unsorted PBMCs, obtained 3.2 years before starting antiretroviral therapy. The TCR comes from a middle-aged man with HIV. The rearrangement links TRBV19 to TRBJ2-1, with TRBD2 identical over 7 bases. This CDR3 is CASSSGSSYNEQFF. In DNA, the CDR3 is TGTGCCAGTAGTAGCGGGAGCTCCTACAATGAGCAGTTCTTC.